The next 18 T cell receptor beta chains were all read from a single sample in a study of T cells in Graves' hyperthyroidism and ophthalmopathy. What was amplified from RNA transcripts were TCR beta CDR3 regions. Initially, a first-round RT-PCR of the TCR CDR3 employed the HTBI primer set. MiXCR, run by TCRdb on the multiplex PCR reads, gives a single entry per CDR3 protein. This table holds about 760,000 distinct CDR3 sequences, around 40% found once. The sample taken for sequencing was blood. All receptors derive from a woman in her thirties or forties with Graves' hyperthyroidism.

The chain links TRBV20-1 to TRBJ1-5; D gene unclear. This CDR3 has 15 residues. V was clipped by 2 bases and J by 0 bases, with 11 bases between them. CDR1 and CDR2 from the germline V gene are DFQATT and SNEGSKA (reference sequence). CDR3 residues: CSARRPGSSNQPQHF. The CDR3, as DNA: TGCAGTGCTAGACGGCCCGGGAGTAGCAATCAGCCCCAGCATTTT.

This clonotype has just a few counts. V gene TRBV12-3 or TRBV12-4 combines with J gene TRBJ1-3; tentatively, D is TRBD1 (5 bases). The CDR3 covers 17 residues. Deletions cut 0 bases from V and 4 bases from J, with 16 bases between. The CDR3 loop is CASSLALAGDAGNTIYF. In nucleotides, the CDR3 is TGTGCCAGCAGTTTAGCGCTGGCGGGGGACGCAGGAAACACCATATATTTT.

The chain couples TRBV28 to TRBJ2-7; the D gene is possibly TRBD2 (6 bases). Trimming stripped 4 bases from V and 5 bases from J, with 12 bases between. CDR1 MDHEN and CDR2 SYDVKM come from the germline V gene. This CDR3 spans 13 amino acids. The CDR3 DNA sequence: TGTGCCAGCAGTTCCCCTGGAGGGCACGAGCAGTACTTC. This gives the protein CASSSPGGHEQYF.

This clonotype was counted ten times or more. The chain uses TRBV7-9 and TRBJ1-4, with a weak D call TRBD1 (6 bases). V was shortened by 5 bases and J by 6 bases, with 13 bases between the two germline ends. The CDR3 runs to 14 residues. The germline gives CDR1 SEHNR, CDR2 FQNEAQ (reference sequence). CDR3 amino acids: CASSGGAGDEKLFF. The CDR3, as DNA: TGTGCCAGCAGCGGGGGGGCAGGGGATGAAAAACTGTTTTTT. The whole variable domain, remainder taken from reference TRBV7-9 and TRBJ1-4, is DTGVSQNPRHKITKRGQNVTFRCDPISEHNRLYWYRQTLGQGPEFLTYFQNEAQLEKSRLLSDRFSAERPKGSFSTLEIQRTEQGDSAMYLCASSGGAGDEKLFFGSGTQLSVL.

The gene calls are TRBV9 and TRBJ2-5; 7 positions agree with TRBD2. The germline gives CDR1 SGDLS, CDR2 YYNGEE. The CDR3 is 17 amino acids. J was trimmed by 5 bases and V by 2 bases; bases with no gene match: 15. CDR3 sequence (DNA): TGTGCCAGCAGCGTTGAACGAGCGGGAAGGGGTGGGGAGACCCAGTACTTC. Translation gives CASSVERAGRGGETQYF.

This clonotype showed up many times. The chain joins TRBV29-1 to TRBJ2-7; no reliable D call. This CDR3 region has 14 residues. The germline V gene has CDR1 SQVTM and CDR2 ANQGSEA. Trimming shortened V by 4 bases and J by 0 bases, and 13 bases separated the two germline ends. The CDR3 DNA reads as TGCAGCGTTGTCTGGGTCACCGACTCCTACGAGCAGTACTTC. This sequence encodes CSVVWVTDSYEQYF.

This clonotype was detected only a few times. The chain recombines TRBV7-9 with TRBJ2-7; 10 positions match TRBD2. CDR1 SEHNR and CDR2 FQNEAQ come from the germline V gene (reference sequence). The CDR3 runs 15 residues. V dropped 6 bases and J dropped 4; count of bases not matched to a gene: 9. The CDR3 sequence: CASSYSPSGSYEQYF. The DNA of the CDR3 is TGTGCCAGCAGTTACTCCCCTAGCGGGAGTTACGAGCAGTACTTC.

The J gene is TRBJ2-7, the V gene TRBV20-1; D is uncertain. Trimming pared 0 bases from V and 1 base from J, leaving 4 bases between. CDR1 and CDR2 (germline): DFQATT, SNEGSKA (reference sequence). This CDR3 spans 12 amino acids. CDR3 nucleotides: TGCAGTGCTAGAGACTGGTCCTACGAGCAGTACTTC. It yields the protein CSARDWSYEQYF.

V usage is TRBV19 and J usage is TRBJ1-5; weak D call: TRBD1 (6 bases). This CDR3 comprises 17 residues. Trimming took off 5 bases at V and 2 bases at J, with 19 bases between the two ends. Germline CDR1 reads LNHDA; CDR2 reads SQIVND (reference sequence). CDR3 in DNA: TGTGCCAGTAGTCCGGGACTAGCGGGGGGGCGCAATCAGCCCCAGCATTTT. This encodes CASSPGLAGGRNQPQHF. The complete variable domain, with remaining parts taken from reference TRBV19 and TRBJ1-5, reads DGGITQSPKYLFRKEGQNVTLSCEQNLNHDAMYWYRQDPGQGLRLIYYSQIVNDFQKGDIAEGYSVSREKKESFPLTVTSAQKNPTAFYLCASSPGLAGGRNQPQHFGDGTRLSIL.

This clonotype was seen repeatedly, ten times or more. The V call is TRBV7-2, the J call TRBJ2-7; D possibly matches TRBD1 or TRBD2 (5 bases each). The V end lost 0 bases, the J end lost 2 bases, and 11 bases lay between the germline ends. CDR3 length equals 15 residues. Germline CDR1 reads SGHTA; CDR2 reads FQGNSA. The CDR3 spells CASSLAWGGPYEQYF. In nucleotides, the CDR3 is TGTGCCAGCAGCTTAGCGTGGGGCGGGCCCTACGAGCAGTACTTC.

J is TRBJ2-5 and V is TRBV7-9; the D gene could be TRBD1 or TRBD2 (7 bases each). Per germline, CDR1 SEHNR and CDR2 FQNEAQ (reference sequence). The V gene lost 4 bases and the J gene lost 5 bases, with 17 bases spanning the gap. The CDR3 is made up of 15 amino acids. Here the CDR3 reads CASSSHTGGQETQYF. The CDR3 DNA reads TGTGCCAGCAGCTCCCACACGGGGGGACAGGAGACCCAGTACTTC. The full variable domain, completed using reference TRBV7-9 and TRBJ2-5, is DTGVSQNPRHKITKRGQNVTFRCDPISEHNRLYWYRQTLGQGPEFLTYFQNEAQLEKSRLLSDRFSAERPKGSFSTLEIQRTEQGDSAMYLCASSSHTGGQETQYFGPGTRLLVL.

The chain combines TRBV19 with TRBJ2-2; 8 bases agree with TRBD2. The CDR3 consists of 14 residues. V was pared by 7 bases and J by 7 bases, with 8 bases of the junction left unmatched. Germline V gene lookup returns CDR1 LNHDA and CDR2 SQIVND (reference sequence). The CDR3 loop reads CASNSREGVGELFF. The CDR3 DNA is TGTGCCAGTAACTCTCGGGAGGGGGTCGGGGAGCTGTTTTTT.

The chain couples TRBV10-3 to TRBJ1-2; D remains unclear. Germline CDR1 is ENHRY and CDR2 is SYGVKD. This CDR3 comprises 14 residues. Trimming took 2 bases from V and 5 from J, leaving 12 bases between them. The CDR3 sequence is CAISEKVDGYGYTF. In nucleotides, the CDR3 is TGTGCCATCAGTGAGAAAGTGGACGGTTATGGCTACACCTTC.

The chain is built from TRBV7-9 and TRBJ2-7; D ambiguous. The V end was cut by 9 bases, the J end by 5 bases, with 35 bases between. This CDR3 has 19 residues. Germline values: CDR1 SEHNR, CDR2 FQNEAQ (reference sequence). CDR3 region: CARRYAPRVRTVPGHEQYF. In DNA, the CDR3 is TGTGCCAGAAGATATGCCCCCCGAGTGAGGACCGTACCCGGCCACGAGCAGTACTTC. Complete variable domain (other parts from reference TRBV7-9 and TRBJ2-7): DTGVSQNPRHKITKRGQNVTFRCDPISEHNRLYWYRQTLGQGPEFLTYFQNEAQLEKSRLLSDRFSAERPKGSFSTLEIQRTEQGDSAMYLCARRYAPRVRTVPGHEQYFGPGTRLTVT.

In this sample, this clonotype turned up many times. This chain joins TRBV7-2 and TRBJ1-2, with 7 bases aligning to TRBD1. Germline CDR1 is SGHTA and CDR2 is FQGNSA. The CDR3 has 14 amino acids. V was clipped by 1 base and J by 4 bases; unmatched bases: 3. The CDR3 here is CASSLGGQTYGYTF. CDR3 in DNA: TGTGCCAGCAGCTTAGGGGGACAGACCTATGGCTACACCTTC.

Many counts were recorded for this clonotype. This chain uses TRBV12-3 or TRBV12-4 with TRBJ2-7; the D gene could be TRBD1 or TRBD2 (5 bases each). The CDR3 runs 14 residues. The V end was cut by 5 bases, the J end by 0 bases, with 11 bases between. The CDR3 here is CASSGTESSYEQYF. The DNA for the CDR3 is TGTGCCAGCAGTGGGACGGAAAGCTCCTACGAGCAGTACTTC.

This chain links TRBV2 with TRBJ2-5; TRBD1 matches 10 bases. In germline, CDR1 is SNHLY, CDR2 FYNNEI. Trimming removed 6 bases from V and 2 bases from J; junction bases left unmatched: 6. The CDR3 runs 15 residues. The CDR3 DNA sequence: TGTGCCAGCAGGGCCGGACAGGGGGGACAAGAGACCCAGTACTTC. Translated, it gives CASRAGQGGQETQYF.

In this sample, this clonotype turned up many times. CDR3 region: CASSKVHRVEQYF. CDR3 nucleotide sequence: TGTGCCAGCAGCAAGGTCCACAGGGTCGAGCAGTACTTC. V is TRBV2 and J is TRBJ2-7; perhaps TRBD1 as D (6 bases). This CDR3 is built from 13 residues. V was cut by 6 bases and J by 6 bases, with 15 bases left in between. Germline-derived CDR1 and CDR2 are SNHLY and FYNNEI. Full variable domain (missing parts from reference TRBV2 and TRBJ2-7): EPEVTQTPSHQVTQMGQEVILRCVPISNHLYFYWYRQILGQKVEFLVSFYNNEISEKSEIFDDQFSVERPDGSNFTLKIRSTKLEDSAMYFCASSKVHRVEQYFGPGTRLTVT.